One and the same sample provided the 9 T cell receptor beta chains below, sequenced in a study of cytomegalovirus exposure and HLA in healthy donors. 60 Vbeta and 13 Jbeta primers were used in PCR. Generated by immunoSEQ multiplex PCR, the TCRdb table keeps only in-frame clones and is missing some. This repertoire includes roughly 80,000 clones. The sample consisted of PBMCs. These receptor sequences come from a man in his fifties in good health and CMV-seropositive.

V usage is TRBV18 and J usage is TRBJ1-1; 7 nucleotides match TRBD1. J was trimmed by 5 bases and V by 6 bases; bases with no gene match: 12. Germline V gives CDR1 KGHSH, CDR2 LQKENI. The CDR3 consists of 15 residues. DNA for the CDR3: TGTGCCAGCTCCCCCAGCCTACAGGGGAGGACTGAAGCTTTCTTT. This codes for CASSPSLQGRTEAFF.

The chain is built from TRBV7-9 and TRBJ1-2, with a weak D call TRBD1 (5 bases). This CDR3 comprises 14 residues. Germline V CDR1 and CDR2: SEHNR, FQNEAQ (reference sequence). With 5 bases removed from V and 4 bases from J, the gap between germline ends came to 14 bases. The CDR3 reads CASSRQTDPYGYTF. CDR3 nucleotides: TGTGCCAGCAGCCGCCAGACAGACCCCTATGGCTACACCTTC.

Considering frequency, this clone is medium-sized. This chain uses TRBV18 with TRBJ2-3; 7 bases match TRBD2. Germline CDR1 KGHSH, CDR2 LQKENI. This CDR3 contains 14 residues. V shed 2 bases and J 2 bases; nucleotides not matched to a gene: 1. CDR3 coding DNA: TGTGCCAGCTCACCAAGCGGGAACACAGATACGCAGTATTTT. Protein: CASSPSGNTDTQYF.

J is TRBJ2-4 and V is TRBV27; possibly TRBD1 for D (6 bases). The CDR3 is 16 amino acids. Trimming took 5 bases from V and 7 from J, leaving 21 bases between them. CDR1 and CDR2 (germline): MNHEY, SMNVEV (reference sequence). The CDR3 loop reads CASSILLGAEMNIQYF. Here the CDR3 DNA reads TGTGCCAGCAGTATCCTCCTGGGGGCTGAGATGAACATTCAGTACTTC.

The chain joins TRBV6-5 to TRBJ2-7, with D possibly being TRBD2 (6 bases). Germline loops: CDR1 MNHEY, CDR2 SVGAGI. The CDR3 consists of 15 residues. V was pared by 0 bases and J by 4 bases, with 13 bases between. DNA of the CDR3: TGTGCCAGCAGTTACTCGGGGGGACCAGGATACGAGCAGTACTTC. Protein product: CASSYSGGPGYEQYF.

The J gene is TRBJ1-2, the V gene TRBV19; D is undetermined. The CDR3 extends over 13 amino acids. V dropped 7 bases and J dropped 4 bases, with 13 bases sitting between them. Looked up from germline, CDR1 is LNHDA and CDR2 is SQIVND (reference sequence). For the CDR3, the DNA is TGTGCCAGTACCCCGACCCGGGGCTATGGCTACACCTTC. Protein sequence: CASTPTRGYGYTF.

V is TRBV19 and J is TRBJ1-6; TRBD1 is a possible D gene (5 bases). The CDR3 sequence is 14 residues long. The germline gives CDR1 LNHDA, CDR2 SQIVND (reference sequence). The V end was cut by 3 bases, the J end by 7 bases, with 10 bases between. DNA for the CDR3: TGTGCCAGTAGTATCGGAGACAGCAATTCACCCCTCCACTTT. Its protein product is CASSIGDSNSPLHF.

The V and J genes are TRBV4-1 and TRBJ2-7; D is possibly TRBD1 (6 bases). The germline CDR1 and CDR2 sequences are MGHRA and YSYEKL. This CDR3 spans 15 amino acids. Trimming stripped 0 bases from V and 3 bases from J, with 12 bases between. Written as DNA, the CDR3 is TGCGCCAGCAGCCAAGAGGGGGCTAGTAGCTACGAGCAGTACGTC. Translation gives CASSQEGASSYEQYV.

The genes are TRBV27 and TRBJ1-4, with 9 bases lining up with TRBD1. The trim removed 3 bases at V and 0 bases at J, leaving 2 bases unmatched. Germline V gives CDR1 MNHEY, CDR2 SMNVEV (reference sequence). This CDR3 is built from 16 residues. This CDR3 reads CASSLGQGATNEKLFF. Here the CDR3 DNA reads TGTGCCAGCAGTTTGGGACAGGGAGCAACTAATGAAAAACTGTTTTTT. Full variable domain (missing parts from reference TRBV27 and TRBJ1-4): EAQVTQNPRYLITVTGKKLTVTCSQNMNHEYMSWYRQDPGLGLRQIYYSMNVEVTDKGDVPEGYKVSRKEKRNFPLILESPSPNQTSLYFCASSLGQGATNEKLFFGSGTQLSVL.